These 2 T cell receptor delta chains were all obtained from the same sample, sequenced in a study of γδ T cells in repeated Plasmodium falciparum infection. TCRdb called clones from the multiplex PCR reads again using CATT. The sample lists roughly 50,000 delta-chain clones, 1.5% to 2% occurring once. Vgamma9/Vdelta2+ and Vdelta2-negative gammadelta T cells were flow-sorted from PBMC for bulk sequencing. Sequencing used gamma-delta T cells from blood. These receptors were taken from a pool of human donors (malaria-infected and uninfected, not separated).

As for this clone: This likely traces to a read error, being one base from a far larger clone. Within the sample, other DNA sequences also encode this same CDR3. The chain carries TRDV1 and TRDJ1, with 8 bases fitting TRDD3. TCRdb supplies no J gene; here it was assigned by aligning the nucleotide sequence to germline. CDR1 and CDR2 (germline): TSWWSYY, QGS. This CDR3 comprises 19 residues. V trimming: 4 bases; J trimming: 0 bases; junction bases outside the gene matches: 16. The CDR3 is CALGVFLRGIRKYTDKLIF. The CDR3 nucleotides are TGTGCTCTTGGGGTTTTTCTACGAGGGATACGCAAGTACACCGATAAACTCATCTTT.

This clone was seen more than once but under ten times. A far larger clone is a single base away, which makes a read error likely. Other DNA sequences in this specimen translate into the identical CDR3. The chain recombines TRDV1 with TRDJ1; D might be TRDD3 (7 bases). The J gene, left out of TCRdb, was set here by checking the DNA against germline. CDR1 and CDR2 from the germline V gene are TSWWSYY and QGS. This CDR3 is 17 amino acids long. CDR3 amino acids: CALGETSYWGSTDKLIF. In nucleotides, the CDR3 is TGTGCCCTTGGGGAAACGTCCTACTGGGGATCCACCGATAAACTCATCTTT.